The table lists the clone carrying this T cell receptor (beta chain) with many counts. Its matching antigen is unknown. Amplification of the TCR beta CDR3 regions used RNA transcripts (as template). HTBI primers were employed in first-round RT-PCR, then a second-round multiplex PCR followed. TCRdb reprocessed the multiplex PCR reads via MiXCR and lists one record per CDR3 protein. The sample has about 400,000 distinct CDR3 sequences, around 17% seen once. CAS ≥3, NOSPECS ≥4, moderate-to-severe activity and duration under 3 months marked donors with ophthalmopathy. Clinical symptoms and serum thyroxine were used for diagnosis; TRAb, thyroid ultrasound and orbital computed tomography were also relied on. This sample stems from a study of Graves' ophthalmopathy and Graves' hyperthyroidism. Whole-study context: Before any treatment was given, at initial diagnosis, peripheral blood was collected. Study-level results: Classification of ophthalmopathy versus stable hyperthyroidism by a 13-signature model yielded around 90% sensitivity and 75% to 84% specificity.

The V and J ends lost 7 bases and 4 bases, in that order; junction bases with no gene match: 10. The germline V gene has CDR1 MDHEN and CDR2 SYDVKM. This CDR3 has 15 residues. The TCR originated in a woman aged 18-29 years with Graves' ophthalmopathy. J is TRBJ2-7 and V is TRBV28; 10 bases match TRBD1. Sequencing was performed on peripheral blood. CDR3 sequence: CASTSTGTGEYEQYF. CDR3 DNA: TGTGCCAGCACCTCCACCGGGACAGGGGAATACGAGCAGTACTTC.